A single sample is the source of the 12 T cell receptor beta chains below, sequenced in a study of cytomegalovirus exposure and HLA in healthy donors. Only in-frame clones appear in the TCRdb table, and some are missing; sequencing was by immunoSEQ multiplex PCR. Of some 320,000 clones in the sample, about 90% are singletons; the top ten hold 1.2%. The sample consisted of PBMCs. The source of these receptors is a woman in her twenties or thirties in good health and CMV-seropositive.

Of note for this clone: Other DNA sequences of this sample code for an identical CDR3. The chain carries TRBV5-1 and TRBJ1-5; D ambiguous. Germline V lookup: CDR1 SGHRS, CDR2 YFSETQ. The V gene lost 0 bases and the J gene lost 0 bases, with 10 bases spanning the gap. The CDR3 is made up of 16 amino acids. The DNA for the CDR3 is TGCGCCAGCAGCTTGGGGGGAGGAAATAGCAATCAGCCCCAGCATTTT. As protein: CASSLGGGNSNQPQHF.

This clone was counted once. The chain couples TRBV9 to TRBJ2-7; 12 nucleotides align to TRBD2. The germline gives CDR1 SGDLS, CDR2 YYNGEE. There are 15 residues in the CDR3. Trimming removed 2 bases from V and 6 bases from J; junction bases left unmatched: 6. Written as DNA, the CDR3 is TGTGCCAGCAGCGTCTCTAGCGGGGGGGCAGGCGAGCAGTACTTC. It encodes CASSVSSGGAGEQYF. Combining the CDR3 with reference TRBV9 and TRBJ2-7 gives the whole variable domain DSGVTQTPKHLITATGQRVTLRCSPRSGDLSVYWYQQSLDQGLQFLIQYYNGEERAKGNILERFSAQQFPDLHSELNLSSLELGDSALYFCASSVSSGGAGEQYFGPGTRLTVT.

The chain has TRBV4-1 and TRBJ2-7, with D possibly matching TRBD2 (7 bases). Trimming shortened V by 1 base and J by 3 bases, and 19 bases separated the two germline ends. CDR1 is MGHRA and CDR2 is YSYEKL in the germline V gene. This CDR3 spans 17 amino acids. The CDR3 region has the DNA TGCGCCAGCAGCCAAGTGGTGGGGGGGGCTCTAGGCTACGAGCAGTACTTC. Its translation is CASSQVVGGALGYEQYF.

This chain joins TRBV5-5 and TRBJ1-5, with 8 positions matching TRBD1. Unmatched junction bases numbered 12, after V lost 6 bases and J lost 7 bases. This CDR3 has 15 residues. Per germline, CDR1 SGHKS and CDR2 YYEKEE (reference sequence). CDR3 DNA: TGTGCCAGCACCCTAGGCCAGGGGGCGAAGCAGCCCCAGCATTTT. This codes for CASTLGQGAKQPQHF.

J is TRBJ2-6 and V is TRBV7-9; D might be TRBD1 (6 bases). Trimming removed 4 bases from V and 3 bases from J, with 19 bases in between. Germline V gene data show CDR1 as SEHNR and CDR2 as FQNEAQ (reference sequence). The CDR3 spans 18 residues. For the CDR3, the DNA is TGTGCCAGCAGCTCAACCCCCAAAACAGGGATTGGGGCCAACGTCCTGACTTTC. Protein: CASSSTPKTGIGANVLTF.

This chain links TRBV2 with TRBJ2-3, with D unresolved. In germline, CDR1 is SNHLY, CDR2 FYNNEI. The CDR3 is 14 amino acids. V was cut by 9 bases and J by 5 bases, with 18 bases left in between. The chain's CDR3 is CASLIGPQVDTQYF. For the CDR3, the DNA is TGTGCCAGTTTGATCGGGCCCCAAGTAGATACGCAGTATTTT. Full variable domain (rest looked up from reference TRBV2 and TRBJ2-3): EPEVTQTPSHQVTQMGQEVILRCVPISNHLYFYWYRQILGQKVEFLVSFYNNEISEKSEIFDDQFSVERPDGSNFTLKIRSTKLEDSAMYFCASLIGPQVDTQYFGPGTRLTVL.

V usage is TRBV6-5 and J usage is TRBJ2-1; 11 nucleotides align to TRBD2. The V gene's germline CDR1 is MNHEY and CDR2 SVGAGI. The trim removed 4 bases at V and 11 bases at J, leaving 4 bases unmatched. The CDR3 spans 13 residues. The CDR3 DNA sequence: TGTGCCAGCAGTTTAGCGGGAGGGGCCCAGCAGTTCTTC. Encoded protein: CASSLAGGAQQFF.

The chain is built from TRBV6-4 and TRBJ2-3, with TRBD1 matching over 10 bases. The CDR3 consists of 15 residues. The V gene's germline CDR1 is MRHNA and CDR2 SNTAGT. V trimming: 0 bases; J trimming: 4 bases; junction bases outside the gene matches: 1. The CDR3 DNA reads TGTGCCAGCAGTGACTCGACAGGGGGCCCAGATACGCAGTATTTT. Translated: CASSDSTGGPDTQYF.

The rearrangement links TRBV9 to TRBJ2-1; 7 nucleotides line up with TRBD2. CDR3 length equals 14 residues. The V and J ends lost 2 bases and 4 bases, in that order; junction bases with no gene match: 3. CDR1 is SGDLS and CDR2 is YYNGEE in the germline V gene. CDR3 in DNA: TGTGCCAGCAGCGTTCGAGCGGGGTACAATGAGCAGTTCTTC. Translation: CASSVRAGYNEQFF.

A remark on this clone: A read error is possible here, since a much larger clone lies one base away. The CDR3 loop reads CASSELSGANVLTF. CDR3 DNA: TGTGCCAGCAGTGAACTCTCTGGGGCCAACGTCCTGACTTTC. The chain couples TRBV6-1 to TRBJ2-6, with D unresolved. Trimming took off 2 bases at V and 0 bases at J, with 2 bases between the two ends. The CDR3 totals 14 residues. CDR1 is MNHNS, CDR2 SASEGT, per germline.

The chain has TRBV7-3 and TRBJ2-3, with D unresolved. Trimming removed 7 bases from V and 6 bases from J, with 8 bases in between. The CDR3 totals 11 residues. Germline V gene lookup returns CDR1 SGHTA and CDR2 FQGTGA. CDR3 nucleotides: TGTGCCAGCACCCTGACGGATACGCAGTATTTT. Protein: CASTLTDTQYF.

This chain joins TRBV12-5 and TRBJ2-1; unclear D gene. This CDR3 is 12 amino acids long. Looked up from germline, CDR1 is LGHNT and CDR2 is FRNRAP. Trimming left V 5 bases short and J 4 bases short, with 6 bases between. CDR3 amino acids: CASGPQYNEQFF. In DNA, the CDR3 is TGTGCTAGTGGTCCACAATACAATGAGCAGTTCTTC.